This TCR beta chain is drawn from a study of blood T cell repertoires in COVID-19. Study context: Samples of COVID-19 (acute and convalescent) were obtained from the United States, Italy and Spain. PBMCs, B-cell-depleted T cells, or T cells provided the cDNA or gDNA that made up the material.

Germline V gives CDR1 GTSNPN, CDR2 SVGIG (reference sequence). Trimming pared 4 bases from V and 0 bases from J, leaving 10 bases between. The CDR3 covers 14 residues. This clone was counted a few times. Original processing notes: How many nucleated cells were present was estimated from reference gene primer amplification. The table came from immunoSEQ multiplex PCR; TCRdb's copy has only in-frame clones and leaves some out. V, J and clone size reflect that table, while D and trimming were determined from the DNA. The repertoire holds around 190,000 clones, with approximately 90% as singletons. The receptor comes from a man aged 25-40 years with acute or convalescent COVID-19. The sequencing input was peripheral blood. The genes are TRBV30 and TRBJ1-3; D unclear. This chain's CDR3 is CAWIWGDSGNTIYF. Written as DNA, the CDR3 is TGTGCCTGGATTTGGGGAGACTCTGGAAACACCATATATTTT.